The 18 T cell receptor beta chains listed next were all sequenced from one sample in a study of Ad26.COV2.S vaccination and SARS-CoV-2 variants. Some clones are missing from TCRdb's copy, which holds only in-frame ones; the method was immunoSEQ multiplex PCR. The sample contains roughly 700,000 clones, about 89% of which appear only once. The treatment: over 15 received Ad26.COV2.S at low or high dose, single or two shots; about 5 received placebo; per-sample allocation not given. Samples analyzed were those drawn on day 63 after the first vaccine or placebo injection. The specimen comprised peripheral blood, sampled in a trial of Ad26.COV2.S vaccine versus placebo. The source of these receptors is a person between 18 and 65 years old who received the Ad26.COV2.S COVID-19 vaccine or a placebo.

This clone was picked up one time. The J gene is TRBJ2-7, the V gene TRBV13, with D perhaps TRBD1 (5 bases). Germline lookup yields CDR1 PRHDT and CDR2 FYEKMQ (reference sequence). V lost 5 bases, J lost 0 bases, and 17 bases lay in between. The CDR3 sequence is 16 residues long. The CDR3 DNA reads TGTGCCAGCAGCGACAAGGCAGGGTATAGCTCCTACGAGCAGTACTTC. As protein: CASSDKAGYSSYEQYF.

This clone was observed a handful of times. The V and J genes are TRBV27 and TRBJ1-1; D is undetermined. The CDR3 consists of 13 residues. Trimming removed 2 bases from V and 1 base from J, with 5 bases in between. CDR1 is MNHEY, CDR2 SMNVEV, per germline (reference sequence). The CDR3 DNA reads TGTGCCAGCAGTTTAAGTACGAACACTGAAGCTTTCTTT. The encoded protein is CASSLSTNTEAFF.

The chain combines TRBV7-2 with TRBJ1-1; the D gene is possibly TRBD1 (5 bases). With 6 bases removed from V and 4 bases from J, the gap between germline ends came to 15 bases. Looked up from germline, CDR1 is SGHTA and CDR2 is FQGNSA. The CDR3 consists of 14 residues. CDR3 protein: CASSSGPGSTEAFF. The CDR3, as DNA: TGTGCCAGCAGTTCCGGCCCAGGGAGCACTGAAGCTTTCTTT. Full variable domain (missing parts from reference TRBV7-2 and TRBJ1-1): GAGVSQSPSNKVTEKGKDVELRCDPISGHTALYWYRQSLGQGLEFLIYFQGNSAPDKSGLPSDRFSAERTGGSVSTLTIQRTQQEDSAVYLCASSSGPGSTEAFFGQGTRLTVV.

This clone was seen only a few times. The V and J genes are TRBV6-5 and TRBJ2-3; D is uncertain. The CDR3 is made up of 12 amino acids. Per germline, CDR1 MNHEY and CDR2 SVGAGI. V was shortened by 8 bases and J by 6 bases, with 12 bases between the two germline ends. As DNA, the CDR3 is TGTGCCAGCGGGGTGGGATTGGATACGCAGTATTTT. Encoded protein: CASGVGLDTQYF.

The chain employs TRBV29-1 and TRBJ2-7; the D is unclear. Trimming cost V 6 bases and J 0 bases, with 9 bases left between them. Germline values: CDR1 SQVTM, CDR2 ANQGSEA. CDR3 length: 12 amino acids. The CDR3 here is CSVGSPSYEQYF. The CDR3 DNA reads TGCAGCGTGGGCAGCCCCTCCTACGAGCAGTACTTC.

The chain links TRBV3-1 (or the pseudogene TRBV3-2) to TRBJ1-2; D perhaps matches TRBD1 (5 bases). The ends were cut back, 0 bases at V and 8 bases at J, with 10 bases in the middle. CDR3 length: 13 amino acids. Germline V lookup: CDR1 LGHDT, CDR2 YNNKEL (reference sequence). CDR3 DNA sequence: TGTGCCAGCAGCCAAGATCGGGGACGGGGCTACACCTTC. Protein product: CASSQDRGRGYTF.

The chain has TRBV29-1 and TRBJ2-5; 7 positions match TRBD2. The trim removed 7 bases at V and 5 bases at J, leaving 13 bases unmatched. The V gene's germline CDR1 is SQVTM and CDR2 ANQGSEA. This CDR3 contains 14 residues. Here the CDR3 DNA reads TGCAGCGGGGGGGAGGGCCAATATGCGGAGACCCAGTACTTC. Amino acids: CSGGEGQYAETQYF.

The CDR3 loop is CASGQIYGYTF. CDR3 nucleotides: TGTGCCAGCGGGCAGATCTATGGCTACACCTTC. The V call is TRBV11-2, the J call TRBJ1-2; D remains unclear. V was trimmed by 8 bases and J by 4 bases, leaving 8 bases between them. The CDR3 contains 11 residues. Germline V CDR1 and CDR2: SGHAT, FQNNGV. The full variable domain, its missing parts supplied by reference TRBV11-2 and TRBJ1-2, is EAGVAQSPRYKIIEKRQSVAFWCNPISGHATLYWYQQILGQGPKLLIQFQNNGVVDDSQLPKDRFSAERLKGVDSTLKIQPAKLEDSAVYLCASGQIYGYTFGSGTRLTVV.

The J gene is TRBJ1-3, the V gene TRBV4-1; D unresolved. This CDR3 is 16 amino acids long. Trimming removed 3 bases at V and 0 bases at J, with 12 bases between. Germline V gene sequence: CDR1 MGHRA, CDR2 YSYEKL. Here the CDR3 DNA reads TGCGCCAGCAGCCAGATAGGACCCAGCTCTGGAAACACCATATATTTT. Its translation is CASSQIGPSSGNTIYF.

The J gene is TRBJ2-2, the V gene TRBV18; 9 bases agree with TRBD2. With V trimmed by 6 bases and J by 6 bases, 17 bases remained unmatched. Germline V CDR1 and CDR2: KGHSH, LQKENI. This CDR3 is built from 18 residues. CDR3 loop: CASSLYSSSGEVAGELFF. The CDR3 region has the DNA TGTGCCAGCTCGCTTTACAGCTCTAGCGGGGAAGTTGCCGGGGAGCTGTTTTTT.

The chain couples TRBV7-9 to TRBJ2-5; a possible D gene is TRBD1 (5 bases). Trimming shortened V by 6 bases and J by 0 bases, and 14 bases separated the two germline ends. The CDR3 sequence is 15 residues long. The germline V gene encodes CDR1 SEHNR and CDR2 FQNEAQ (reference sequence). CDR3 nucleotides: TGTGCCAGCAGACAGGCCGGACGGTACCAAGAGACCCAGTACTTC. Amino acid sequence: CASRQAGRYQETQYF.

The chain employs TRBV12-3 or TRBV12-4 and TRBJ1-2; a possible D gene is TRBD1 (5 bases). The CDR3 extends over 13 amino acids. V gave up 5 bases and J gave up 3 bases, with 10 bases separating them. The DNA of the CDR3 is TGTGCCAGCAGTCTCGGGACTGACTATGGCTACACCTTC. Translating gives CASSLGTDYGYTF.

The chain couples TRBV11-2 to TRBJ2-7; D call uncertain. The CDR3 loop spans 14 amino acids. Trimming took 1 base from V and 0 from J, leaving 7 bases between them. In germline, CDR1 is SGHAT, CDR2 FQNNGV. DNA for the CDR3: TGTGCCAGCAGCTTAGGTGACGTCTCCTACGAGCAGTACTTC. Translating it yields CASSLGDVSYEQYF.

This chain joins TRBV7-9 and TRBJ2-7, with a possible D match to TRBD2 (5 bases). Germline assignment: CDR1 SEHNR and CDR2 FQNEAQ (reference sequence). The CDR3 contains 13 residues. V gave up 2 bases and J gave up 8 bases, with 13 bases separating them. CDR3 amino acids: CASSLFQEEKQYF. For the CDR3, the DNA is TGTGCCAGCAGCTTATTCCAGGAGGAAAAGCAGTACTTC.

This rearrangement joins TRBV5-6 to TRBJ2-7, with a weak D call TRBD1 (6 bases). Germline V gives CDR1 SGHDT, CDR2 YYEEEE. The CDR3 is made up of 13 amino acids. V gave up 2 bases and J gave up 3 bases, with 9 bases separating them. The DNA for the CDR3 is TGTGCCAGCAGCTTACAGGGCTACTACGAGCAGTACTTC. Its translation is CASSLQGYYEQYF.

This clone was seen a few times. The J gene is TRBJ2-5, the V gene TRBV5-1; 8 bases fit TRBD2. Germline V lookup: CDR1 SGHRS, CDR2 YFSETQ. V dropped 4 bases and J dropped 4; count of bases not matched to a gene: 9. The CDR3 loop spans 15 amino acids. CDR3: CASSPPAGAGETQYF. CDR3 bases: TGCGCCAGCAGCCCCCCAGCGGGAGCAGGAGAGACCCAGTACTTC. Filled out from reference TRBV5-1 and TRBJ2-5, the complete variable domain reads KAGVTQTPRYLIKTRGQQVTLSCSPISGHRSVSWYQQTPGQGLQFLFEYFSETQRNKGNFPGRFSGRQFSNSRSEMNVSTLELGDSALYLCASSPPAGAGETQYFGPGTRLLVL.

The CDR3 spells CASSFLTSSTDTQYF. CDR3 DNA: TGCGCCAGCAGCTTTTTGACTAGCAGCACAGATACGCAGTATTTT. The V call is TRBV5-1, the J call TRBJ2-3, with TRBD2 matching 7 bases. The CDR3 extends over 15 amino acids. CDR1 SGHRS and CDR2 YFSETQ come from the germline V gene. V trimming: 2 bases; J trimming: 0 bases; junction bases outside the gene matches: 3.

The chain carries TRBV6-2 or TRBV6-3 and TRBJ1-3; 10 bases line up with TRBD1. The V and J ends lost 6 bases and 2 bases, in that order; junction bases with no gene match: 4. This CDR3 is 15 amino acids long. In germline, CDR1 is MNHEY, CDR2 SVGEGT. CDR3 amino acids: CASSRTGGAGNTIYF. DNA for the CDR3: TGTGCCAGCAGCCGGACAGGGGGAGCTGGAAACACCATATATTTT.